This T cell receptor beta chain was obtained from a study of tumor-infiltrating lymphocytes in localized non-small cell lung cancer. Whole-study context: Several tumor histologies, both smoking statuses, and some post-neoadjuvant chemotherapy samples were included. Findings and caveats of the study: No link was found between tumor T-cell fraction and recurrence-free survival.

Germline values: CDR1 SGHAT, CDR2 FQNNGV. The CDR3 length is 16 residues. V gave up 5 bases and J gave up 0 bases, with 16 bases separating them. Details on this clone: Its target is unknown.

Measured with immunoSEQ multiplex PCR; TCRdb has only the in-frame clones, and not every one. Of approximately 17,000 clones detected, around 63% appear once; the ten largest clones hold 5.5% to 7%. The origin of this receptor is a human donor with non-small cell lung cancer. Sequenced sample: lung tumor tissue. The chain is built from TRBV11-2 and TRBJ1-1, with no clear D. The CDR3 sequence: CASSRVRETLNTEAFF. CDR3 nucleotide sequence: TGTGCCAGCAGCCGGGTAAGGGAAACTCTGAACACTGAAGCTTTCTTT.